A selection of T cell receptor beta chains follows, all from one sample in a study of beta chain features in type 1 diabetes. The assay was immunoSEQ multiplex PCR, and TCRdb's table has in-frame clones only and misses some. The table records about 120,000 clones, around 17% of them present only once. Sequencing input: central memory CD4+ T cells from blood. The source is a young man with type 1 diabetes. The CDR3 runs from the conserved cysteine through the conserved F or W. A D gene is named only where the DNA matches it firmly. Part of the rows lack a size; the others show once, few, many or a class for expanded clones.

few,TRBV30,TRBJ2-6,.,TGTGCCTGGAGTGTGGCCGGGGCCAACGTCCTGACTTTC,CAWSVAGANVLTF
.,TRBV25-1,TRBJ2-7,.,TGTGCCAGCAGTGAATGGGGGACCTACGAGCAGTACTTC,CASSEWGTYEQYF
many,TRBV14,TRBJ2-5,.,TGTGCCAGCAGCCCAGGGGAGACCCAGTACTTC,CASSPGETQYF
few,TRBV4-2,TRBJ2-1,TRBD1,TGTGCCAGCAGCCAACCCCAGGGGGACAATGAGCAGTTCTTC,CASSQPQGDNEQFF
.,TRBV7-9,TRBJ2-3,TRBD2,TGTGCCAGCAGTCTCACTAGCGGTCGCACAGATACGCAGTATTTT,CASSLTSGRTDTQYF
.,TRBV29-1,TRBJ1-2,.,TGCAGCGTTGATACGGACAGCAACTATGGCTACACCTTC,CSVDTDSNYGYTF
.,TRBV4-1,TRBJ2-1,TRBD2,TGCGCCAGCAGCGGTACTAGCGGGATTTACAATGAGCAGTTCTTC,CASSGTSGIYNEQFF
few,TRBV30,TRBJ1-5,.,TGTGCCTGGAGGGCTTCCAGCAATCAGCCCCAGCATTTT,CAWRASSNQPQHF
few,TRBV11-2,TRBJ2-3,.,TGTGCCAGCAGCTCACCCCTCGGGGGGCGGGGGCTGGGAGATACGCAGTATTTT,CASSSPLGGRGLGDTQYF
.,TRBV4-1,TRBJ2-2,.,TGCGCCAGCAGCCGGCCCGGAAGAGGCCGGGAGCTGTTTTTT,CASSRPGRGRELFF
.,TRBV18,TRBJ2-2,.,TGTGCCAGCTCACCACAGAAGGAGACCGGGGAGCTGTTTTTT,CASSPQKETGELFF
many,TRBV9,TRBJ2-6,.,TGTGCCAGCAGCGTAGCTGGGGCCAACGTCCTGACTTTC,CASSVAGANVLTF
.,TRBV2,TRBJ2-3,.,TGTGCCAGCAGTTCGGTTACGCAGTATTTT,CASSSVTQYF
.,TRBV6-5,TRBJ2-5,.,TGTGCCAGCAGTTCGGACACTACGCAAGAGACCCAGTACTTC,CASSSDTTQETQYF
many,TRBV10-3,TRBJ2-2,TRBD2,TGTGCCATCGCGGGAGTTACGAACACCGGGGAGCTGTTTTTT,CAIAGVTNTGELFF
few,TRBV2,TRBJ1-2,.,TGTGCCAGCAGTTACGGACCCTCAAACTATGGCTACACCTTC,CASSYGPSNYGYTF
.,TRBV5-1,TRBJ2-5,.,TGCGCCAGCAGCTTGGCTACGGACACCATCGGGAAGACCCAGTACTTC,CASSLATDTIGKTQYF
few,TRBV10-3,TRBJ1-2,.,TGTGCCATCAGTGAAAACGAGAACTATGGCTACACCTTC,CAISENENYGYTF
.,TRBV7-2,TRBJ1-5,.,TGTGCCAGCAGCCTAGAGGTCGGACAGCCCCAGCATTTT,CASSLEVGQPQHF
.,TRBV27,TRBJ2-7,.,TGTGCCAGCAGCGACAGGCACGTCTCCTACGAGCAGTACTTC,CASSDRHVSYEQYF
many,TRBV21-1,TRBJ1-6,.,TGTGCCAGCAGCAAAGGACAGGTTCCTAGCTCCTATAATTCACCCCTCCACTTT,CASSKGQVPSSYNSPLHF
.,TRBV7-2,TRBJ2-7,TRBD1,TGTGCCAGCAGCTCCAACCGGGGACAGGGCTTCGAGCAGTACTTC,CASSSNRGQGFEQYF
few,TRBV4-2,TRBJ2-3,.,TGTGCCAGCAGCCAAGTGGGGGCGGATACGCAGTATTTT,CASSQVGADTQYF
few,TRBV18,TRBJ2-5,.,TGTGCCAGCTCACCACCGGGCTTGCAAGAGACCCAGTACTTC,CASSPPGLQETQYF
few,TRBV10-3,TRBJ2-7,TRBD1,TGTGCCATCAGTGAAGGGGGCTTCATGGGAGACGAGCAGTACTTC,CAISEGGFMGDEQYF
few,TRBV7-2,TRBJ2-3,.,TGTGCCAGCACCACCGGGGCTAGTAGCACAGATACGCAGTATTTT,CASTTGASSTDTQYF
.,TRBV30,TRBJ2-3,TRBD2,TGTGCCTGGACTAGCGGGGGGGATACGCAGTATTTT,CAWTSGGDTQYF
few,TRBV7-9,TRBJ2-7,TRBD1,TGTGCCAGCAGCTTAGCGACAGGGAAAGGACACTACGAGCAGTACTTC,CASSLATGKGHYEQYF
.,TRBV7-2,TRBJ1-5,.,TGTGCCAGCAGCTCCTGGGTTGGCAGGGGAGGTCAGCCCCAGCATTTT,CASSSWVGRGGQPQHF
.,TRBV7-9,TRBJ1-4,.,TGTGCCAGCAGCTCAAGTGCCCGGCTCGAGTTTTTT,CASSSSARLEFF
.,TRBV30,TRBJ1-2,.,TGTGCCTGGAACGGGGATGTCTATGGCTACACCTTC,CAWNGDVYGYTF
.,TRBV30,TRBJ1-4,.,TGTGCCTGGAGTGCCAAAATCCAGGGAGGGGAAAAACTGTTTTTT,CAWSAKIQGGEKLFF
.,TRBV29-1,TRBJ1-2,.,TGCAGCGTCATAACCACGAACTATGGCTACACCTTC,CSVITTNYGYTF
few,TRBV15,TRBJ2-7,TRBD1,TGTGCCACCAGCAGAGATCGCAGGGGGATCGACGAGCAGTACTTC,CATSRDRRGIDEQYF
.,TRBV7-2,TRBJ2-3,.,TGTGCCAGCAGGGCGCTGCGGGGGCGTAGCACAGATACGCAGTATTTT,CASRALRGRSTDTQYF
many,TRBV4-3,TRBJ1-6,.,TGCGCCAGCAGCCAAGATCGTCGTCCCTATTCACCCCTCCACTTT,CASSQDRRPYSPLHF
.,TRBV6-5,TRBJ2-5,.,TGTGCCAGCAGTTGGGCCCGTGGGGAGACCCAGTACTTC,CASSWARGETQYF